The entry below gives a single T cell receptor beta chain sequence along with its context. What it binds is not known. The source of the sample is a study of shared clonotypes between healthy human individuals. There were only Caucasian adults among the donors, and all lived in Nashville, Tennessee. Memory CD4+ cells were the fraction left after CD45RA+ naive selection. Produced via immunoSEQ multiplex PCR; TCRdb's table is partial and in-frame only. The data contain 2.3 million or so clones, about 92% of them seen just once; the ten biggest clones take up 0.3% to 0.4%. General study points: Non-shared clonotypes had lower generation probabilities than clonotypes shared by all four sorted-subset donors.

The sample taken for sequencing was naive CD4+ T cells from PBMCs. This sample's subset: CD45RA+ positively selected. The source of this sequence is a man between 18 and 29 years old in good health. Some clones in this sample may be carry-over from other donors' samples.

The CDR3 DNA reads as TGTGCCAGCAGCTTCGTCCAGTATGATGGCTACACCTTC. This encodes CASSFVQYDGYTF. The chain is built from TRBV7-2 and TRBJ1-2; no clear D gene. CDR1 is SGHTA and CDR2 is FQGNSA in the germline V gene. The CDR3 runs to 13 residues. Trimming removed 3 bases from V and 6 bases from J, with 11 bases in between. The whole variable domain, filled in from reference TRBV7-2 and TRBJ1-2, reads GAGVSQSPSNKVTEKGKDVELRCDPISGHTALYWYRQSLGQGLEFLIYFQGNSAPDKSGLPSDRFSAERTGGSVSTLTIQRTQQEDSAVYLCASSFVQYDGYTFGSGTRLTVV.